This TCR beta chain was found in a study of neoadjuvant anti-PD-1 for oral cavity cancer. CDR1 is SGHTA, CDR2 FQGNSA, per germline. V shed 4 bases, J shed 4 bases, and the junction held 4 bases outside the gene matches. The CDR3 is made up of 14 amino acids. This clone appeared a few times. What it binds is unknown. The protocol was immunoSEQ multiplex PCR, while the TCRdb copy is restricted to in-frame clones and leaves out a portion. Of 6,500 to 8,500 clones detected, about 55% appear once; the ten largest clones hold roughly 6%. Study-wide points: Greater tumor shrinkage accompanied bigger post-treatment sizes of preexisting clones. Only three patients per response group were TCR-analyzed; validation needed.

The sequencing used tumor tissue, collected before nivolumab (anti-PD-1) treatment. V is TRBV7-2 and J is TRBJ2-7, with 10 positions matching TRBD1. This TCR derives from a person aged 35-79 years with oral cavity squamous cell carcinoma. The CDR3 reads CASSSGQGRYEQYF. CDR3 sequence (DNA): TGTGCCAGCAGCTCGGGACAGGGGAGATACGAGCAGTACTTC.